The 12 T cell receptor beta chains in this list originate from one sample, sequenced in a study of control samples from healthy donors and cancer patients (dated by TCRdb to about 2020). The method behind the library was the immunoSEQ multiplex PCR assay. The source is immuneACCESS, and TCRdb retained only in-frame sequences with V and J called. Part of the clones is not carried over; for the studies checked, unresolved V genes explain less than half of this, and the remainder is unexplained. The table for this sample lists around 42,000 clones; less than 85% of them were counted only once. Of the sample, roughly 44% falls within the top ten clones. The source material was blood. The receptor source for this set is a man aged 55 to 69 in good health.

The chain is built from TRBV15 and TRBJ1-1, with no clear D. The V gene lost 1 base and the J gene lost 5 bases, with 8 bases spanning the gap. Germline CDR1 LNHNV, CDR2 YYDKDF (reference sequence). The CDR3 extends over 13 amino acids. CDR3 amino acids: CATSRGVVTEAFF. CDR3 DNA sequence: TGTGCCACCAGCAGAGGAGTTGTGACTGAAGCTTTCTTT. Full variable domain (remainder filled in from reference TRBV15 and TRBJ1-1): DAMVIQNPRYQVTQFGKPVTLSCSQTLNHNVMYWYQQKSSQAPKLLFHYYDKDFNNEADTPDNFQSRRPNTSFCFLDIRSPGLGDTAMYLCATSRGVVTEAFFGQGTRLTVV.

The chain employs TRBV6-2 or TRBV6-3 and TRBJ2-5; D is perhaps TRBD2 (7 bases). Trimming stripped 1 base from V and 0 bases from J, with 12 bases between. This CDR3 is built from 16 residues. In germline, CDR1 is MNHEY, CDR2 SVGEGT. The CDR3 sequence is CASSYWEGQNQETQYF. The CDR3 DNA sequence: TGTGCCAGCAGTTACTGGGAGGGACAAAACCAAGAGACCCAGTACTTC.

The chain uses TRBV19 and TRBJ1-2, with 11 bases that match TRBD1. CDR1 and CDR2 from the germline V gene are LNHDA and SQIVND (reference sequence). The ends lost 3 bases at V and 6 bases at J; junction bases unmatched: 6. This CDR3 has 15 residues. The CDR3: CASSMGQGEEDGYTF. The CDR3 DNA reads as TGTGCCAGTAGTATGGGACAGGGGGAAGAGGATGGCTACACCTTC. The full variable domain, rest sourced from reference TRBV19 and TRBJ1-2, is DGGITQSPKYLFRKEGQNVTLSCEQNLNHDAMYWYRQDPGQGLRLIYYSQIVNDFQKGDIAEGYSVSREKKESFPLTVTSAQKNPTAFYLCASSMGQGEEDGYTFGSGTRLTVV.

This clone was observed a handful of times. The V call is TRBV6-6, the J call TRBJ2-7; D unclear. CDR3 length: 14 residues. V gave up 6 bases and J gave up 3 bases, with 15 bases separating them. Looked up from germline, CDR1 is MNHNY and CDR2 is SVGAGI (reference sequence). The CDR3 region has the DNA TGTGCCAGCAGAAAACAAGGGCGAAGCTACGAGCAGTACTTC. Protein product: CASRKQGRSYEQYF.

The gene calls are TRBV18 and TRBJ2-3; the D is unclear. The V and J ends lost 2 bases and 2 bases respectively, with 17 bases between them. CDR1 and CDR2 (germline): KGHSH, LQKENI. The CDR3 covers 17 residues. CDR3 in DNA: TGTGCCAGCTCACCAGCGCCCTTTTTGGCCCCCACAGATACGCAGTATTTT. It codes for CASSPAPFLAPTDTQYF.

The chain employs TRBV24-1 and TRBJ2-2; D is unresolved. The germline CDR1 and CDR2 sequences are KGHDR and SFDVKD. Trimming took 8 bases from V and 5 from J, leaving 8 bases between them. This CDR3 spans 12 amino acids. CDR3: CATTKGTGELFF. CDR3 bases: TGTGCCACCACCAAAGGGACCGGGGAGCTGTTTTTT.

Here the CDR3 DNA reads TGTGCCAGCTCACCGTCGCGGGGTGATACCTACGAGCAGTACTTC. Encoded protein: CASSPSRGDTYEQYF. The genes are TRBV18 and TRBJ2-7; D possibly corresponds to TRBD2 (6 bases). Germline V gene lookup returns CDR1 KGHSH and CDR2 LQKENI. The CDR3 sequence is 15 residues long. V was clipped by 3 bases and J by 2 bases, with 14 bases between them.

The gene calls are TRBV7-3 and TRBJ2-3; D is undetermined. Trimming removed 4 bases at V and 0 bases at J, with 2 bases between. The CDR3 is 12 residues long. CDR1 is SGHTA and CDR2 is FQGTGA in the germline V gene. The CDR3: CASSSSTDTQYF. CDR3 coding DNA: TGTGCCAGCAGCTCCAGCACAGATACGCAGTATTTT.

This clone was detected a few times. This chain uses TRBV15 with TRBJ2-5; unclear D gene. This CDR3 contains 13 residues. Trimming shortened V by 4 bases and J by 6 bases, and 12 bases separated the two germline ends. CDR1 and CDR2 from the germline V gene are LNHNV and YYDKDF (reference sequence). The CDR3 nucleotides are TGTGCCACCAGCAAACCTCCTGGGAAGACCCAGTACTTC. This translates into CATSKPPGKTQYF.

The chain couples TRBV5-4 to TRBJ2-7; TRBD2 aligns across 10 bases. Germline values: CDR1 SGHNT, CDR2 YYREEE (reference sequence). This CDR3 has 15 amino acids. Trimming removed 4 bases from V and 2 bases from J; junction bases left unmatched: 6. The CDR3 DNA follows: TGTGCCAGCAGCCAAGCGGGAGGGAACGCCTACGAGCAGTACTTC. It encodes CASSQAGGNAYEQYF. Supplemented by reference TRBV5-4 and TRBJ2-7, the full variable domain reads ETGVTQSPTHLIKTRGQQVTLRCSSQSGHNTVSWYQQALGQGPQFIFQYYREEENGRGNFPPRFSGLQFPNYSSELNVNALELDDSALYLCASSQAGGNAYEQYFGPGTRLTVT.

This clone was counted a few times. The chain links TRBV10-2 to TRBJ1-5, with D uncertain. The CDR3 loop spans 13 amino acids. V was pared by 6 bases and J by 0 bases, with 6 bases between. Germline CDR1 WSHSY, CDR2 SAAADI. The CDR3 is CASRANSNQPQHF. The CDR3, as DNA: TGCGCCAGCAGAGCAAATAGCAATCAGCCCCAGCATTTT.

This clone was picked up one time. The J gene is TRBJ1-2, the V gene TRBV5-4; D may be TRBD1 (5 bases). V was pared by 0 bases and J by 6 bases, with 9 bases between. This CDR3 has 13 amino acids. Germline V CDR1 and CDR2: SGHNT, YYREEE (reference sequence). The CDR3 reads CASSLAGTHGYTF. CDR3 DNA: TGTGCCAGCAGCTTGGCCGGGACCCATGGCTACACCTTC.